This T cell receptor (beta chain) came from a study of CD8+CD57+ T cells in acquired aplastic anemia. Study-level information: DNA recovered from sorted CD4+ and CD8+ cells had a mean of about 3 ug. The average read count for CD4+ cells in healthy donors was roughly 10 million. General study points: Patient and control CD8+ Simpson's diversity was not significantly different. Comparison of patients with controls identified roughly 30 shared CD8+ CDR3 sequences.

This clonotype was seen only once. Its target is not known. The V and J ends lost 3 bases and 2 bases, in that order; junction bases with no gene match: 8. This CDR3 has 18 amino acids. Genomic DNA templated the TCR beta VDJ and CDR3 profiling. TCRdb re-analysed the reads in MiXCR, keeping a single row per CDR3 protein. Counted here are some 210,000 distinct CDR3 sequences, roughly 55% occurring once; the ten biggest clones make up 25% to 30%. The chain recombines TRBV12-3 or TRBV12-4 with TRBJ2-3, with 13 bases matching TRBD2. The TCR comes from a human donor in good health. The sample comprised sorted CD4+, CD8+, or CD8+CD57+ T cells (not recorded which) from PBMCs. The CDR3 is CASSFTGLAGLNTDTQYF. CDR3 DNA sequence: TGTGCCAGCAGTTTCACGGGACTAGCGGGGCTAAACACAGATACGCAGTATTTT.